The clone carrying this T cell receptor (beta chain) was found a few times. Its specificity is not known. All of the isolated RNA was reverse transcribed, so expressed TCRB transcripts were sequenced. Some clones are missing from TCRdb's copy, which holds only in-frame ones; the method was immunoSEQ multiplex PCR. The table has 850,000 to 900,000 clones, 15% to 20% seen once. This record comes from a study of beta chain features in type 1 diabetes. Study-wide findings and caveats: Type 1 diabetes patients showed fewer insertions and more deletions at VDJ junctions.

The CDR3 spans 14 residues. The V end was cut by 1 base, the J end by 1 base, with 4 bases between. The V gene's germline CDR1 is SEHNR and CDR2 FQNEAQ (reference sequence). The sample was naive CD4+ T cells from blood. The sequence was collected from a woman aged 18 to 35 in good health. V and J are TRBV7-9 and TRBJ2-2; unclear D gene. CDR3 loop: CASSLEMNTGELFF. In DNA, the CDR3 is TGTGCCAGCAGCTTAGAGATGAACACCGGGGAGCTGTTTTTT.